This T cell receptor beta chain was captured in a study of cytomegalovirus exposure and HLA in healthy donors. Primers included in the PCR were 60 Vbeta and 13 Jbeta primers. Produced via immunoSEQ multiplex PCR; TCRdb's table is partial and in-frame only. The table records 200,000 or so clones, more than 75% of them present only once. The germline gives CDR1 MNHEY, CDR2 SMNVEV (reference sequence). Trimming cost V 7 bases and J 5 bases, with 30 bases left between them. This CDR3 has 19 amino acids. The TCR originated in a man aged 25 to 40 in good health and CMV-seronegative. What was sequenced was PBMCs. The chain has TRBV27 and TRBJ1-5; D is uncertain. CDR3 sequence (DNA): TGTGCCAGCACCCCATTCGCCACAACCGGCGGATCGGCAGATCAGCCCCAGCATTTT. It encodes CASTPFATTGGSADQPQHF.